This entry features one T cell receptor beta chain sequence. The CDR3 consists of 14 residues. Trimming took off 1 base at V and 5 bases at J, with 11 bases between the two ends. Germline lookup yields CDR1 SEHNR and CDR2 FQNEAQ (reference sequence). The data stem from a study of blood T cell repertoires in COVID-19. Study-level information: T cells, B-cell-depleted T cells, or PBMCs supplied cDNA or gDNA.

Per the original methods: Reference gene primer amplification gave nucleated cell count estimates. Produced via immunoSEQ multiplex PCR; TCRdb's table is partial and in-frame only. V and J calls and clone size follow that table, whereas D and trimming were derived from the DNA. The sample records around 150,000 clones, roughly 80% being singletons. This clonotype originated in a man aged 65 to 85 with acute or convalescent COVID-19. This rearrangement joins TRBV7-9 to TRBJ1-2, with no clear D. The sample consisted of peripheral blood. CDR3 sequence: CASSLGENFYGYTF. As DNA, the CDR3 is TGTGCCAGCAGCTTAGGCGAGAATTTTTATGGCTACACCTTC.